These T cell receptor delta chains were read from a single sample in a study of Vδ1+ human thymocytes. TCRdb called clones anew from the multiplex PCR reads with CATT. The table shows tens of thousands of delta-chain clones, with 25% to 30% occurring only once. The sample taken for sequencing was Vdelta1+ gamma-delta thymocytes from the thymus. These receptors all come from a boy under two years old who had congenital heart surgery. CDR3s include the opening cysteine and the closing phenylalanine or tryptophan. A D gene is named only where the DNA matches it firmly. The size entry is marked missing in some rows and otherwise reads once, few, many or a size class.

TRDV1,18,TRDJ1,-,-,CALGDPPRALLRVDKLIF,TGTGCTCTTGGGGATCCACCTCGAGCCCTCCTGAGGGTCGATAAACTCATCTTT
TRDV1,21,TRDJ1,TRDD2,few,CALGVFLLGDISGHLTDKLIF,TGTGCTCTTGGAGTATTCCTACTCGGGGACATATCAGGGCACCTTACCGATAAACTCATCTTT
TRDV1,17,TRDJ1,TRDD3,few,CALLPSSWGPNTDKLIF,TGTGCTCTCCTACCTAGCTCCTGGGGGCCCAACACCGATAAACTCATCTTT
TRDV1,15,TRDJ1,-,-,CALGEVRGGPHKLIF,TGTGCTCTTGGGGAGGTTCGGGGGGGGCCTCATAAACTCATCTTT
TRDV1,17,TRDJ1,-,-,CALGELRLPQTSDKLIF,TGTGCTCTTGGGGAACTGAGGCTTCCCCAAACATCCGATAAACTCATCTTT
TRDV1,19,TRDJ1,TRDD3,-,CALGELAPFLGGYADKLIF,TGTGCTCTTGGGGAACTAGCCCCCTTCCTTGGGGGATACGCCGATAAACTCATCTTT
TRDV1,19,TRDJ1,-,few,CALGEPPTAILTDTDKLIF,TGTGCTCTTGGGGAACCACCCACCGCGATCCTTACCGACACCGATAAACTCATCTTT
TRDV1,18,TRDJ1,TRDD3,few,CALGGEGGYAQDTDKLIF,TGTGCTCTTGGGGGTGAAGGGGGATACGCGCAGGACACCGATAAACTCATCTTT
TRDV1,25,TRDJ1,TRDD3,-,CALGERKCPSSTGGYALRYTDKLIF,TGTGCTCTTGGGGAACGTAAATGTCCTTCGTCTACTGGGGGATACGCGTTGAGGTACACCGATAAACTCATCTTT
TRDV2,19,TRDJ1,-,-,CATGRGPTGLTKHSHKLIF,TGTGCCACCGGCAGGGGGCCTACTGGGCTTACGAAACATTCCCATAAACTCATCTTT
TRDV1,19,TRDJ1,TRDD3,-,CALGPFGLLWGIWRDKLIF,TGTGCTCTTGGGCCTTTTGGGCTACTCTGGGGGATATGGAGGGATAAACTCATCTTT
TRDV1,22,TRDJ1,TRDD2,many,CALGVSVPSYPTLVPYTDKLIF,TGTGCTCTTGGGGTTTCCGTACCTTCCTACCCCACTCTGGTTCCGTACACCGATAAACTCATCTTT
TRDV1,22,TRDJ1,TRDD3,-,CALGELIPPVVLGEPYTDKLIF,TGTGCTCTTGGGGAACTAATCCCTCCCGTTGTACTGGGGGAACCGTACACCGATAAACTCATCTTT
TRDV1,23,TRDJ1,TRDD3,-,CALVRCGRLSMYWGIAKTDKLIF,TGTGCTCTGGTTCGGTGTGGTCGTCTATCTATGTACTGGGGGATAGCTAAGACCGATAAACTCATCTTT
TRDV1,21,TRDJ1,-,-,CALGFPRSGRFQIGPSDKLIF,TGTGCTCTTGGGTTCCCTAGGAGTGGTCGTTTCCAAATAGGCCCCAGCGATAAACTCATCTTT
TRDV1,19,TRDJ1,-,many,CALGEEDVPFHRNTDKLIF,TGTGCTCTTGGGGAAGAGGATGTCCCCTTCCATCGAAACACCGATAAACTCATCTTT
TRDV1,18,TRDJ1,TRDD3,-,CALGESGVWGRGPDKLIF,TGTGCTCTTGGGGAATCAGGGGTATGGGGGAGAGGCCCCGATAAACTCATCTTC
TRDV2,18,TRDJ1,TRDD3,-,CATGAGDMSTSYTDKLIF,TGTGCCACCGGGGCTGGGGATATGAGTACCTCGTACACCGATAAACTCATCTTT
TRDV1,18,TRDJ1,-,-,CALGPNPSYTIYTDKLIF,TGTGCTCTTGGGCCAAATCCCTCTTACACGATATATACCGATAAACTCATCTTT
TRDV1,18,TRDJ1,-,-,CALGESARLYSGADKLIF,TGTGCTCTCGGGGAATCCGCCAGGTTGTACTCAGGGGCCGATAAACTCATCTTT
TRDV1,19,TRDJ1,-,many,CALGELVGVPVQTGGKLIF,TGTGCTCTTGGGGAACTAGTCGGTGTTCCAGTGCAGACTGGCGGTAAACTCATCTTT
TRDV1,15,TRDJ1,TRDD3,few,CALGEGGYHTDKLIF,TGTGCTCTTGGGGAAGGGGGATATCACACCGATAAACTCATCTTT
TRDV1,17,TRDJ1,TRDD3,many,CALGSTGIRPSRDKLIF,TGTGCTCTTGGCAGTACGGGGATACGTCCATCCCGCGATAAACTCATCTTT
TRDV1,19,TRDJ1,TRDD3,-,CALGEGIAAGGRYTDKLIF,TGTGCTCTTGGGGAAGGAATAGCTGCTGGGGGGCGGTACACCGATAAACTCATCTTT
TRDV2,19,TRDJ1,TRDD3,few,CACDTVILGDANGTDKLIF,TGTGCCTGTGACACCGTTATACTGGGGGATGCGAATGGTACCGATAAACTCATCTTT
TRDV1,23,TRDJ1,-,-,CALGERYPNPSLQYYASTDKLIF,TGTGCTCTTGGGGAACGGTACCCTAATCCTTCCCTTCAGTACTACGCGTCCACCGATAAACTCATCTTT
TRDV1,19,TRDJ1,-,few,CALGEQSRQLVLYTDKLIF,TGTGCTCTTGGGGAACAAAGCCGACAACTGGTCCTGTACACCGATAAACTCATCTTT
TRDV1,20,TRDJ1,TRDD3,-,CALGELSRLRGIRGADKLIF,TGTGCTCTTGGGGAACTGAGTCGGTTAAGGGGGATAAGGGGCGCCGATAAACTCATCTTT
TRDV1,13,TRDJ1,-,few,CALGEISSDKPIF,TGTGCTCTTGGGGAAATCTCTTCCGATAAACCCATCTTT
TRDV1,18,TRDJ1,TRDD3,many,CALGEPRYWGRHTDKLIF,TGTGCTCTTGGGGAACCTCGGTACTGGGGGAGACACACCGATAAACTCATCTTT
TRDV1,14,TRDJ1,-,-,CALGPSHATDQLIF,TGTGCTCTTGGGCCTTCCCACGCCACCGATCAACTCATCTTT
TRDV1,23,TRDJ1,TRDD3,-,CALGESSSFVLGDTMVYTDKLIF,TGTGCTCTTGGGGAATCGAGCTCCTTTGTACTGGGGGATACGATGGTGTACACCGATAAACTCATCTTT
TRDV1,25,TRDJ1,TRDD3,-,CALGVLLPTAHGGYAYRADTDKLIF,TGTGCTCTTGGGGTCCTCCTTCCTACAGCGCATGGGGGATACGCGTATAGAGCGGACACCGATAAACTCATCTTT
TRDV1,20,TRDJ1,TRDD3,many,CALGETTSWYWGSYTDKLIF,TGTGCTCTTGGGGAAACCACCTCGTGGTACTGGGGGAGCTACACCGATAAACTCATCTTT
TRDV1,21,TRDJ1,-,-,CALGDQVWGTRNFVGVDKLIF,TGTGCTCTTGGGGACCAAGTCTGGGGAACTCGCAATTTCGTAGGTGTCGATAAACTCATCTTT
TRDV1,16,TRDJ1,TRDD3,-,CALLVEGYLDTDKLIF,TGTGCTCTTCTAGTTGAGGGATACCTCGACACCGATAAACTCATCTTT
TRDV1,27,TRDJ1,TRDD3,-,CALGEFRVGYGRDSLNWGIRSVDKLIF,TGTGCTCTTGGGGAATTTAGAGTAGGATATGGACGTGATTCCCTCAACTGGGGGATACGGTCGGTCGATAAACTCATCTTT
TRDV1,19,TRDJ1,TRDD3,-,CALGERPDAGGYPGDKLIF,TGTGCTCTTGGGGAACGGCCGGATGCTGGGGGATACCCCGGGGATAAACTCATCTTT
TRDV1,16,TRDJ1,-,-,CALGVEGGLCADKLIF,TGTGCTCTTGGGGTGGAGGGTGGGCTGTGTGCCGATAAACTCATCTTT
TRDV1,18,TRDJ1,-,-,CALGSQGGCTGCTDKLIF,TGTGCTCTTGGGTCCCAGGGTGGATGTACTGGGTGCACCGATAAACTCATCTTT
TRDV1,19,TRDJ1,-,few,CALGELPVLLGLYTDKLIF,TGTGCTCTTGGGGAACTCCCCGTCCTACTGGGGTTGTACACCGATAAACTCATCTTT
TRDV1,19,TRDJ1,TRDD3,few,CALGGPFPFLLGDTDKLIF,TGTGCTCTTGGGGGCCCCTTCCCTTTCCTACTGGGGGATACCGATAAACTCATCTTT
TRDV2,15,TRDJ1,TRDD3,medium-sized,CACDTVWGIRYKLIF,TGTGCCTGTGACACCGTCTGGGGGATACGGTATAAACTCATCTTT
TRDV1,17,TRDJ1,-,-,CALGERWGDTPTDKLIF,TGTGCTCTTGGGGAACGGTGGGGCGATACGCCGACCGATAAACTCATCTTT
TRDV1,22,TRDJ1,TRDD3,-,CALGELCLELGEGGNYRDKLIF,TGTGCTCTTGGGGAACTTTGCCTAGAGCTGGGGGAAGGGGGCAACTACCGAGATAAACTCATCTTT